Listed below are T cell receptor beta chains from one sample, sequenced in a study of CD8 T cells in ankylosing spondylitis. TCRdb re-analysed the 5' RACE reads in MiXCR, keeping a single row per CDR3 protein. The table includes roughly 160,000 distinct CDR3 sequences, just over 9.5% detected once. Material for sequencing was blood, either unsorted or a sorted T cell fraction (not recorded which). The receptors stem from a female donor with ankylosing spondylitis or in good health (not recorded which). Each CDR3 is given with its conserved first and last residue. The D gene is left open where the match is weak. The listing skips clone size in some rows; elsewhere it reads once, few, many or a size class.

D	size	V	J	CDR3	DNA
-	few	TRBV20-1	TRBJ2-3	CSARGLDTDTQYF	TGCAGTGCTAGAGGGTTAGACACAGATACGCAGTATTTT
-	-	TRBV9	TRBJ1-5	CASSSYNSLDQPQHF	TGTGCCAGCAGCTCCTATAACAGCCTCGATCAGCCCCAGCATTTT
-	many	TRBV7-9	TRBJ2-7	CASSLPGVAYEQYF	TGTGCCAGCAGCTTACCCGGGGTAGCCTACGAGCAGTACTTC
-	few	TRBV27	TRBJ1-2	CASSSDRSYGYTF	TGTGCCAGCAGTTCAGACAGGAGCTATGGCTACACCTTC
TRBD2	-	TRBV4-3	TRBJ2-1	CASSQAAWTSGRGDEQFF	TGCGCCAGCAGCCAAGCCGCCTGGACTAGCGGGAGGGGCGATGAGCAGTTCTTC
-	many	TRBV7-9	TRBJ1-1	CASSLVGYEAFF	TGTGCCAGCAGCTTAGTGGGGTATGAAGCTTTCTTT
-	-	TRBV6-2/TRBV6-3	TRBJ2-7	CASSYDLSLGSYEQYF	TGTGCCAGCAGTTACGACCTTAGCCTCGGCTCCTACGAGCAGTACTTC
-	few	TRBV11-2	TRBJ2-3	CASSLDRVGTDTQYF	TGTGCCAGCAGCTTAGACAGGGTGGGCACAGATACGCAGTATTTT
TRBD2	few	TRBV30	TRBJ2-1	CAWIGSGSGNEQFF	TGTGCCTGGATTGGTAGCGGGAGTGGGAATGAGCAGTTCTTC
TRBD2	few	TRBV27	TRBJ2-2	CASQDSGTSGRIGELFF	TGTGCCAGCCAAGACTCCGGGACTAGCGGGAGAATAGGGGAGCTGTTTTTT
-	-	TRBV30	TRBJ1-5	CAWSGGATWQPQHF	TGTGCCTGGAGTGGGGGGGCAACTTGGCAGCCCCAGCATTTT
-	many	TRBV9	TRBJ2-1	CASSVAGFPYNEQFF	TGTGCCAGCAGCGTAGCAGGGTTCCCTTACAATGAGCAGTTCTTC
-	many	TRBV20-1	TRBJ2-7	CSAREGYEQYF	TGCAGTGCTAGAGAAGGTTACGAGCAGTACTTC
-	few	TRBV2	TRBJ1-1	CASSRRPNTEAFF	TGTGCCAGCAGTCGTAGGCCGAACACTGAAGCTTTCTTT
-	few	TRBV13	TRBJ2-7	CASSQRLSWGNEQYF	TGTGCCAGCAGCCAAAGGTTGAGTTGGGGGAACGAGCAGTACTTC
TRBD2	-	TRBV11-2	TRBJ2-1	CASSSSLTSGYNEQFF	TGTGCCAGCAGCTCCTCCCTGACTAGCGGCTACAATGAGCAGTTCTTC
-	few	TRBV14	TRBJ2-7	CASSQVGAPDEQYF	TGTGCCAGCAGCCAAGTGGGGGCGCCGGACGAGCAGTACTTC
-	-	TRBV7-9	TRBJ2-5	CASSATGRRETQYF	TGTGCCAGCAGCGCCACGGGGCGCCGGGAGACCCAGTACTTC
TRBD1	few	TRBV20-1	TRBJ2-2	CSTDRANTGELFF	TGCAGTACGGACAGGGCGAACACCGGGGAGCTGTTTTTT
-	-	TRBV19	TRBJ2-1	CASSIGWGYNEQFF	TGTGCCAGTAGTATCGGTTGGGGGTACAATGAGCAGTTCTTC
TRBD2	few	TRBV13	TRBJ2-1	CASSSGLAIDEQFF	TGTGCCAGCAGCTCCGGACTAGCGATCGATGAGCAGTTCTTC
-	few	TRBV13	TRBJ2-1	CASSPGSWAYNEQFF	TGTGCCAGCAGCCCCGGGAGTTGGGCCTACAATGAGCAGTTCTTC
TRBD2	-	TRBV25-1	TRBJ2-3	CASSEYRGGSTDTQYF	TGTGCCAGCAGTGAATATAGGGGCGGGAGTACAGATACGCAGTATTTT
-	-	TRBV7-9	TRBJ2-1	CASSLGARGQFF	TGTGCCAGCAGCTTAGGGGCTAGGGGGCAGTTCTTC
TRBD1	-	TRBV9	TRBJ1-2	CASTHEGTGAKGYTF	TGTGCCAGCACCCATGAGGGGACAGGGGCCAAGGGCTACACCTTC